The 28 T cell receptor beta chains in this list originate from one sample, sequenced in a study of cytomegalovirus exposure and HLA in healthy donors. Use of 60 Vbeta and 13 Jbeta primers characterized the PCR. Assay used: immunoSEQ multiplex PCR; TCRdb lists only in-frame clones, some missing. The data contain fewer than 250,000 clones, 60% to 80% of them singletons. Sequencing input: PBMCs. These receptor sequences come from a male donor in good health and CMV-seronegative.

The V and J genes are TRBV30 and TRBJ1-2; 7 nucleotides line up with TRBD1. Trimming removed 3 bases from V and 1 base from J; junction bases left unmatched: 11. The V gene's germline CDR1 is GTSNPN and CDR2 SVGIG (reference sequence). The CDR3 is 16 residues long. Here the CDR3 reads CAWRGYRDSFNYGYTF. CDR3 nucleotides: TGTGCCTGGAGGGGATACCGGGACAGCTTTAACTATGGCTACACCTTC. Full variable domain (rest looked up from reference TRBV30 and TRBJ1-2): SQTIHQWPATLVQPVGSPLSLECTVEGTSNPNLYWYRQAAGRGLQLLFYSVGIGQISSEVPQNLSASRPQDRQFILSSKKLLLSDSGFYLCAWRGYRDSFNYGYTFGSGTRLTVV.

The chain recombines TRBV19 with TRBJ2-2; possible D gene TRBD1, 5 bases. Germline CDR1 and CDR2: LNHDA and SQIVND (reference sequence). Deletions cut 10 bases from V and 0 bases from J, with 15 bases between. This CDR3 is built from 15 residues. The chain's CDR3 is CATQTRGSNTGELFF. The CDR3 DNA follows: TGTGCCACCCAGACAAGGGGTTCGAACACCGGGGAGCTGTTTTTT.

This rearrangement joins TRBV4-3 to TRBJ1-1, with D hard to call. CDR1 LGHNA and CDR2 YSLEER come from the germline V gene. The CDR3 loop spans 13 amino acids. Trimming left V 3 bases short and J 0 bases short, with 5 bases between. The CDR3 spells CASSQHMNTEAFF. DNA for the CDR3: TGCGCCAGCAGCCAGCACATGAACACTGAAGCTTTCTTT.

The V gene is TRBV5-4, the J gene TRBJ2-5, with 7 bases fitting TRBD1. CDR1 is SGHNT and CDR2 is YYREEE in the germline V gene (reference sequence). With V trimmed by 3 bases and J by 2 bases, 7 bases remained unmatched. CDR3 length equals 15 residues. The CDR3 protein is CASSWGTAGQETQYF. CDR3 DNA: TGTGCCAGCAGCTGGGGGACAGCAGGACAAGAGACCCAGTACTTC.

To note about this clone: The sample carries other DNA sequences with the same CDR3. This chain joins TRBV7-3 and TRBJ2-3; no firm D call. With 0 bases removed from V and 2 bases from J, the gap between germline ends came to 3 bases. Germline V gene lookup returns CDR1 SGHTA and CDR2 FQGTGA. The CDR3 is 13 residues long. The CDR3 DNA sequence: TGTGCCAGCAGCTTAACATACACAGATACGCAGTATTTT. Translation: CASSLTYTDTQYF.

The chain is built from TRBV27 and TRBJ1-4; possibly TRBD1 for D (6 bases). The germline CDR1 and CDR2 sequences are MNHEY and SMNVEV (reference sequence). This CDR3 region has 15 residues. Trimming took 7 bases from V and 8 from J, leaving 20 bases between them. This CDR3 reads CASKLIVGGREKLFF. DNA of the CDR3: TGTGCCAGCAAACTAATTGTAGGGGGACGGGAAAAACTGTTTTTT.

The V call is TRBV5-4, the J call TRBJ2-3, with 7 bases fitting TRBD2. J was trimmed by 0 bases and V by 4 bases; bases with no gene match: 2. This CDR3 region has 14 residues. CDR1 is SGHNT and CDR2 is YYREEE in the germline V gene (reference sequence). The CDR3 loop reads CASSPSGSTDTQYF. For the CDR3, the DNA is TGTGCCAGCAGCCCTAGCGGTAGCACAGATACGCAGTATTTT.

The chain employs TRBV28 and TRBJ2-5; 9 bases map to TRBD1. The CDR3 spans 15 residues. Germline lookup yields CDR1 MDHEN and CDR2 SYDVKM. The junction had 11 bases not matched to a gene; V was cut back by 8 bases and J by 4 bases. CDR3 bases: TGTGCCAGCCTCCGGGACAGGGCATGGGGAGAGACCCAGTACTTC. The encoded protein is CASLRDRAWGETQYF.

As DNA, the CDR3 is TGTGCCAGTAGTATACTAGCGGGAGCCGTTGGGGAGCAGTTCTTC. It codes for CASSILAGAVGEQFF. This chain connects TRBV19 to TRBJ2-1; 10 nucleotides line up with TRBD2. V was pared by 2 bases and J by 10 bases, with 8 bases of the junction left unmatched. CDR3 size: 15 residues. Germline assignment: CDR1 LNHDA and CDR2 SQIVND (reference sequence).

This clone was seen a few times. The rearrangement uses TRBV30 and TRBJ2-7; tentatively, D is TRBD2 (6 bases). CDR3 size: 15 residues. Looked up from germline, CDR1 is GTSNPN and CDR2 is SVGIG (reference sequence). V was pared by 0 bases and J by 6 bases, with 18 bases between. CDR3 residues: CAWSVSFQGGGEQYF. In DNA form, the CDR3 reads TGTGCCTGGAGTGTATCGTTTCAGGGAGGAGGCGAGCAGTACTTC.

This chain joins TRBV5-6 and TRBJ2-7; 7 bases are a match to TRBD2. Germline lookup yields CDR1 SGHDT and CDR2 YYEEEE. V shed 7 bases and J 0 bases; nucleotides not matched to a gene: 10. This CDR3 contains 15 residues. CDR3 nucleotides: TGTGCCAGCGGAATAAACCCTAGCGGCTCCTACGAGCAGTACTTC. It specifies CASGINPSGSYEQYF.

The chain is built from TRBV28 and TRBJ2-7; no firm D call. Germline lookup yields CDR1 MDHEN and CDR2 SYDVKM. The CDR3 spans 12 residues. Trimming removed 4 bases at V and 0 bases at J, with 4 bases between. The CDR3: CASSWSSYEQYF. CDR3 nucleotides: TGTGCCAGCAGTTGGAGCTCCTACGAGCAGTACTTC.

The chain combines TRBV12-5 with TRBJ1-2; TRBD1 aligns across 7 bases. CDR3 size: 16 residues. V lost 3 bases to trimming and J lost 0 bases; unmatched junction nucleotides: 7. Germline V gives CDR1 LGHNT, CDR2 FRNRAP. The CDR3 sequence: CASGLSTGVANYGYTF. Written as DNA, the CDR3 is TGTGCTAGTGGTTTATCAACAGGGGTTGCTAACTATGGCTACACCTTC. The full variable domain, in which reference TRBV12-5 and TRBJ1-2 provide the parts outside the CDR3, is DARVTQTPRHKVTEMGQEVTMRCQPILGHNTVFWYRQTMMQGLELLAYFRNRAPLDDSGMPKDRFSAEMPDATLATLKIQPSEPRDSAVYFCASGLSTGVANYGYTFGSGTRLTVV.

This rearrangement joins TRBV7-2 to TRBJ2-3; 8 nucleotides match TRBD2. Germline V gene lookup returns CDR1 SGHTA and CDR2 FQGNSA. The CDR3 runs 16 residues. With 1 base clipped from V and 2 bases from J, the junction kept 5 bases outside the gene matches. The CDR3 region has the DNA TGTGCCAGCAGCTTAGAGGGGCGGGGGGACACAGATACGCAGTATTTT. Its protein product is CASSLEGRGDTDTQYF.

The chain is built from TRBV2 and TRBJ2-2; unclear D gene. V dropped 7 bases and J dropped 3 bases, with 6 bases sitting between them. The germline gives CDR1 SNHLY, CDR2 FYNNEI. This CDR3 is 12 amino acids long. The CDR3 spells CASTGDTGELFF. The CDR3 DNA follows: TGTGCCAGCACTGGAGACACCGGGGAGCTGTTTTTT.

This clone was picked up a small number of times. This rearrangement joins TRBV6-1 to TRBJ1-4; 9 bases are a match to TRBD1. With 3 bases clipped from V and 8 bases from J, the junction kept 7 bases outside the gene matches. The germline V gene encodes CDR1 MNHNS and CDR2 SASEGT. There are 15 residues in the CDR3. The DNA for the CDR3 is TGTGCCAGCAGTGAGGTGGAGGACAGGGGAGAAAAACTGTTTTTT. Residues: CASSEVEDRGEKLFF.

The chain recombines TRBV28 with TRBJ2-5, with 11 bases aligning to TRBD1. J lost 5 bases, V lost 10 bases, and 12 bases had no gene match. Germline V gene lookup returns CDR1 MDHEN and CDR2 SYDVKM. The CDR3 spans 15 residues. The CDR3 region is CATYRTGGEKETQYF. DNA of the CDR3: TGTGCCACCTATCGGACAGGGGGCGAGAAGGAGACCCAGTACTTC.

V usage is TRBV7-3 and J usage is TRBJ2-3; 11 bases are shared with TRBD2. This CDR3 has 20 amino acids. V gave up 1 base and J gave up 0 bases; unmatched junction bases: 12. CDR1 is SGHTA, CDR2 FQGTGA, per germline. Here the CDR3 DNA reads TGTGCCAGCAGCTTAAGGGCAACTAGCGGGGGAACTACTAGCACAGATACGCAGTATTTT. This gives the protein CASSLRATSGGTTSTDTQYF.

A single count supports this clone. This chain uses TRBV27 with TRBJ2-1; no firm D call. Germline values: CDR1 MNHEY, CDR2 SMNVEV (reference sequence). The CDR3 consists of 11 residues. The ends were cut back, 8 bases at V and 6 bases at J, with 8 bases in the middle. The CDR3 DNA follows: TGTGCCAGCGGCCCGGGCAATGAGCAGTTCTTC. Translating gives CASGPGNEQFF.

The chain recombines TRBV6-6 with TRBJ1-2, with a possible D match to TRBD1 (5 bases). The CDR3 sequence is 13 residues long. Per germline, CDR1 MNHNY and CDR2 SVGAGI (reference sequence). Trimming took off 0 bases at V and 8 bases at J, with 10 bases between the two ends. The CDR3 protein is CASSYSGGRGYTF. CDR3 DNA: TGTGCCAGCAGTTACTCCGGGGGACGGGGCTACACCTTC.

This clone was found a few times. Other DNA sequences in the same sample also yield this CDR3. The rearrangement uses TRBV7-3 and TRBJ2-7, with 9 nucleotides matching TRBD1. The CDR3 spans 14 residues. Trimming took 5 bases from V and 2 from J; bases not matched to a gene: 4. The germline V gene has CDR1 SGHTA and CDR2 FQGTGA. The CDR3 region has the DNA TGTGCCAGCAGCCCAGGGACAGGGCCCTACGAGCAGTACTTC. This codes for CASSPGTGPYEQYF.

This rearrangement joins TRBV30 to TRBJ1-1; D unresolved. V was pared by 5 bases and J by 1 base, with 11 bases between. Germline V gene sequence: CDR1 GTSNPN, CDR2 SVGIG (reference sequence). The CDR3 has 13 residues. This chain's CDR3 is CAWRREGNTEAFF. The CDR3 DNA reads TGTGCCTGGCGGCGGGAGGGGAACACTGAAGCTTTCTTT.

J is TRBJ2-1 and V is TRBV5-1; tentative D call: TRBD1 (5 bases). This CDR3 has 16 residues. The germline gives CDR1 SGHRS, CDR2 YFSETQ. V lost 0 bases, J lost 4 bases, and 14 bases lay in between. Here the CDR3 reads CASSLALQGPYNEQFF. CDR3 in DNA: TGCGCCAGCAGCTTGGCTCTCCAGGGTCCTTACAATGAGCAGTTCTTC.

The genes are TRBV9 and TRBJ2-7; the D gene is possibly TRBD2 (5 bases). This CDR3 region has 15 residues. V lost 3 bases and J 3 bases, leaving 16 bases between the germline ends. Germline CDR1 reads SGDLS; CDR2 reads YYNGEE. Here the CDR3 reads CASSGGRAGLYEQYF. The CDR3 nucleotides are TGTGCCAGCAGCGGAGGCAGAGCTGGACTCTACGAGCAGTACTTC.

V gene TRBV5-6 combines with J gene TRBJ2-3; D remains unclear. Germline lookup yields CDR1 SGHDT and CDR2 YYEEEE. The CDR3 runs 12 residues. Trimming cost V 5 bases and J 4 bases, with 8 bases left between them. CDR3 DNA: TGTGCCAGCAGACAATCAGCAGATACGCAGTATTTT. As protein: CASRQSADTQYF.

The genes are TRBV28 and TRBJ1-1; 7 bases align to TRBD1. The CDR3 has 12 residues. With V trimmed by 6 bases and J by 4 bases, 2 bases remained unmatched. Per germline, CDR1 MDHEN and CDR2 SYDVKM. CDR3 residues: CASRPGGTEAFF. The CDR3 nucleotides read TGTGCCAGCAGGCCAGGGGGCACTGAAGCTTTCTTT.

The chain combines TRBV19 with TRBJ2-1; D remains unclear. Germline-derived CDR1 and CDR2 are LNHDA and SQIVND (reference sequence). V was pared by 7 bases and J by 4 bases, with 17 bases between. This CDR3 contains 15 residues. The CDR3 reads CASTPRGPRYNEQFF. The CDR3, as DNA: TGTGCCAGTACCCCTCGCGGTCCTCGATACAATGAGCAGTTCTTC.

The chain employs TRBV2 and TRBJ1-4, with D hard to call. The length of the CDR3 is 12 residues. Trimming took 4 bases from V and 8 from J, leaving 8 bases between them. Germline assignment: CDR1 SNHLY and CDR2 FYNNEI. CDR3 region: CASSADWEKLFF. DNA of the CDR3: TGTGCCAGCAGTGCGGACTGGGAAAAACTGTTTTTT.